This TCR beta chain was sequenced in a study of beta chain features in type 1 diabetes. Study-wide findings and caveats: The study found moderately but significantly shorter TCRB CDR3s in all four CD4+ subsets of Type 1 diabetes patients.

Germline CDR1 reads SGHRS; CDR2 reads YFSETQ. J gave up 5 bases and V 1 base, and 5 bases lay outside the gene matches. The CDR3 has 14 amino acids. The whole isolated RNA underwent reverse transcription, so sequencing captured expressed TCRB transcripts. TCRdb's copy holds only in-frame clones and misses some; the assay was immunoSEQ multiplex PCR. The sample records more than 350,000 clones, over 9.5% being singletons. With respect to this clone: Its antigen is still unknown.

The receptor's source is a woman between 18 and 30 years old in good health. The rearrangement joins TRBV5-1 to TRBJ2-5; 7 positions match TRBD1. Sequenced sample: naive CD4+ T cells from blood. The CDR3 loop is CASSLTGAEETQYF. In nucleotides, the CDR3 is TGCGCCAGCAGCTTGACAGGGGCGGAGGAGACCCAGTACTTC.